These 3 T cell receptor beta chains share one sample of origin, sequenced in a study of cytomegalovirus exposure and HLA in healthy donors. The study ran its PCR with 60 Vbeta and 13 Jbeta primers. TCRdb keeps only in-frame clones here, not all; method: immunoSEQ multiplex PCR. The top ten hold roughly 21% of the sample, which has some 74,000 clones, about 72% seen once. Material for sequencing was PBMCs. All receptors come from a man aged 35-49 years in good health and CMV-seropositive.

This clone was detected only a few times. The rearrangement joins TRBV7-6 to TRBJ2-7, with no clear D. The CDR3 runs 12 residues. Trimming took 5 bases from V and 7 from J, leaving 12 bases between them. CDR1 and CDR2 (germline): SGHVS, FNYEAQ. The CDR3 nucleotides are TGTGCCAGCAGCCCGCGACTTGGAGAGCAGTACTTC. The encoded protein is CASSPRLGEQYF.

This chain uses TRBV19 with TRBJ1-2, with 8 bases lining up with TRBD1. V lost 9 bases and J lost 5; bases outside the gene matches: 14. Germline V CDR1 and CDR2: LNHDA, SQIVND (reference sequence). This CDR3 is 15 amino acids long. The CDR3 coding sequence is TGTGCCAGCCACGATGGGGCAGGGGGCAATTATGGCTACACCTTC. Protein: CASHDGAGGNYGYTF.

This clone was counted a few times. This sample includes further DNA sequences coding for the same CDR3. The chain joins TRBV4-1 to TRBJ1-1, with a tentative D call TRBD1 (6 bases). The CDR3 has 14 residues. Trimming left V 1 base short and J 5 bases short, with 11 bases between. From germline, CDR1 is MGHRA and CDR2 YSYEKL. The CDR3 coding sequence is TGCGCCAGCAGCCAAGGAGGGGGTCGGACTGAAGCTTTCTTT. This codes for CASSQGGGRTEAFF.